The 18 T cell receptor beta chains given below trace back to one sample, sequenced in a study of high-grade serous ovarian cancer treatment subgroups. Method: immunoSEQ multiplex PCR; TCRdb's copy keeps in-frame clones and lacks some. The repertoire consists of around 4,500 clones, with roughly four fifths occurring once and the leading ten covering roughly 5%. Tumor samples were obtained before definitive surgery or chemotherapy. Sequenced input: tumor tissue. The receptor set was obtained from a human donor with high-grade serous ovarian cancer.

Only a few counts were recorded for this clone. The chain links TRBV11-1 to TRBJ1-6; a weak D match, TRBD1 (5 bases). Per germline, CDR1 SGHAT and CDR2 FQDESV (reference sequence). The CDR3 length is 14 residues. The ends were cut back, 8 bases at V and 0 bases at J, with 8 bases in the middle. The CDR3 DNA is TGTGCCAGCGGACAAGGCTCCTATAATTCACCCCTCCACTTT. It codes for CASGQGSYNSPLHF.

The rearrangement uses TRBV2 and TRBJ1-4, with 10 bases identical to TRBD1. Germline-derived CDR1 and CDR2 are SNHLY and FYNNEI. The CDR3 is 19 residues long. After removal of 5 bases from V and 0 bases from J, the junction contained 12 bases not matched to a gene. The CDR3 DNA is TGTGCCAGCAGTTTCCCTGACGGGACAGGGGTTTCAACTAATGAAAAACTGTTTTTT. Protein: CASSFPDGTGVSTNEKLFF.

The gene calls are TRBV28 and TRBJ1-4; D is unresolved. Germline V CDR1 and CDR2: MDHEN, SYDVKM. The CDR3 is 12 residues long. V lost 5 bases and J lost 7, with 8 bases in between. The CDR3 reads CASSLEFEKLFF. Written as DNA, the CDR3 is TGTGCCAGCAGTCTCGAATTTGAAAAACTGTTTTTT.

The CDR3 spells CASAPDLGSYEQYF. For the CDR3, the DNA is TGTGCCAGCGCCCCGGACCTTGGATCCTACGAGCAGTACTTC. This chain uses TRBV27 with TRBJ2-7; D unresolved. Deletions cut 8 bases from V and 1 base from J, with 15 bases between. This CDR3 spans 14 amino acids. Germline V gene data show CDR1 as MNHEY and CDR2 as SMNVEV (reference sequence).

The V call is TRBV6-1, the J call TRBJ1-3; D ambiguous. CDR3 size: 14 residues. V was trimmed by 8 bases and J by 3 bases, leaving 14 bases between them. Per germline, CDR1 MNHNS and CDR2 SASEGT. In nucleotides, the CDR3 is TGTGCCAGCCTATCCTGGACCAGTGGAAACACCATATATTTT. Translation: CASLSWTSGNTIYF.

J is TRBJ1-5 and V is TRBV6-1; D call uncertain. The V end was cut by 1 base, the J end by 0 bases, with 10 bases between. Germline V gives CDR1 MNHNS, CDR2 SASEGT. CDR3 length equals 16 residues. CDR3 sequence: CASSEVPGVSNQPQHF. The DNA of the CDR3 is TGTGCCAGCAGTGAAGTCCCCGGAGTTAGCAATCAGCCCCAGCATTTT.

The table lists this clone with a few counts. The chain joins TRBV6-5 to TRBJ1-5; D unresolved. Germline CDR1 and CDR2: MNHEY and SVGAGI. This CDR3 has 12 amino acids. V was cut by 7 bases and J by 2 bases, with 6 bases left in between. CDR3 DNA sequence: TGTGCCAGCACCCGTGGCAATCAGCCCCAGCATTTT. Translation: CASTRGNQPQHF.

The sample holds one count of this clone. The chain recombines TRBV2 with TRBJ1-2; the D is unclear. This CDR3 has 14 amino acids. Trimming took 7 bases from V and 3 from J, leaving 15 bases between them. CDR1 and CDR2 from the germline V gene are SNHLY and FYNNEI. CDR3 bases: TGTGCCAGCAATCCCCCCAACAGCTACTATGGCTACACCTTC. Translating it yields CASNPPNSYYGYTF.

This chain joins TRBV5-4 and TRBJ2-3, with D perhaps TRBD2 (7 bases). The CDR3 extends over 15 amino acids. Trimming removed 6 bases from V and 0 bases from J, with 14 bases in between. Germline CDR1 and CDR2: SGHNT and YYREEE (reference sequence). CDR3 sequence reads: CASTGGGGSTDTQYF. The CDR3 DNA is TGTGCCAGCACCGGGGGAGGGGGGAGCACAGATACGCAGTATTTT.

This clone showed up just once. The chain is built from TRBV10-1 and TRBJ2-5, with 8 bases aligning to TRBD1. The CDR3 has 17 residues. CDR1 and CDR2 (germline): WNHNN, SYGVQD (reference sequence). With 8 bases clipped from V and 4 bases from J, the junction kept 18 bases outside the gene matches. The CDR3, as DNA: TGCGCCAGCCTACGGGGCCCTAGGGACAGGAAGGGAGAGACCCAGTACTTC. This gives the protein CASLRGPRDRKGETQYF.

The chain combines TRBV7-6 with TRBJ1-6; 7 bases match TRBD1. The CDR3 covers 15 residues. Per the germline V gene, CDR1 is SGHVS and CDR2 is FNYEAQ. V lost 4 bases and J lost 0; bases outside the gene matches: 0. CDR3 loop: CASSSGGSYNSPLHF. The CDR3 nucleotides are TGTGCCAGCAGCTCAGGGGGCTCCTATAATTCACCCCTCCACTTT. Supplemented by reference TRBV7-6 and TRBJ1-6, the full variable domain reads GAGVSQSPRYKVTKRGQDVALRCDPISGHVSLYWYRQALGQGPEFLTYFNYEAQQDKSGLPNDRFSAERPEGSISTLTIQRTEQRDSAMYRCASSSGGSYNSPLHFGNGTRLTVT.

A remark on this clone: One end of the junction varies from germline; a read error may be responsible. The chain combines TRBV10-3 with TRBJ1-4; D gene unclear. Per the germline V gene, CDR1 is ENHRY and CDR2 is SYGVKD. The CDR3 sequence is 13 residues long. The CDR3 sequence: CATYSATNEELFF. For the CDR3, the DNA is TGTGCCACCTACAGTGCAACTAATGAAGAACTGTTTTTT.

Notes on this clone: One junction end does not reproduce the germline sequence, and a read error may be involved. J is TRBJ2-2 and V is TRBV19; 7 positions agree with TRBD2. This CDR3 spans 15 amino acids. The germline CDR1 and CDR2 sequences are LNHDA and SQIVND (reference sequence). This CDR3 is CASSIGEGNAGELFF. The CDR3 nucleotides are TGTGCCAGTAGTATAGGGGAGGGGAACGCCGGGGAGCTGTTTTTT.

This chain joins TRBV6-6 and TRBJ2-3; 7 nucleotides match TRBD2. The CDR3 is made up of 15 amino acids. J gave up 6 bases and V 0 bases, and 6 bases lay outside the gene matches. CDR1 MNHNY and CDR2 SVGAGI come from the germline V gene (reference sequence). CDR3 loop: CASSYSGTNTDTQYF. CDR3 bases: TGTGCCAGCAGTTACTCGGGGACTAACACCGATACGCAGTATTTT.

The rearrangement joins TRBV7-2 to TRBJ1-2; 11 nucleotides agree with TRBD1. Trimming at V came to 2 bases and at J to 4 bases, leaving 9 bases not matched to a gene. The germline gives CDR1 SGHTA, CDR2 FQGNSA. The CDR3 has 17 amino acids. The CDR3 region has the DNA TGTGCCAGCAGCTTAAGGGGGACAGGGGGAATGCGCTATGGCTACACCTTC. Encoded protein: CASSLRGTGGMRYGYTF.

The V and J genes are TRBV20-1 and TRBJ1-1; D perhaps matches TRBD1 (5 bases). The germline V gene encodes CDR1 DFQATT and CDR2 SNEGSKA (reference sequence). The CDR3 extends over 11 amino acids. Trimming stripped 5 bases from V and 7 bases from J, with 11 bases between. In nucleotides, the CDR3 is TGCAGTGCTGGCCCCGGGGGTGAAGCTTTCTTT. This codes for CSAGPGGEAFF.

The V call is TRBV9, the J call TRBJ2-6; 13 nucleotides match TRBD2. The V segment lost 3 bases and the J segment 2 bases; nucleotides outside the gene matches: 2. This CDR3 is built from 17 residues. Germline assignment: CDR1 SGDLS and CDR2 YYNGEE. Here the CDR3 reads CASSAGTSGAGANVLTF. The DNA of the CDR3 is TGTGCCAGCAGCGCTGGGACTAGCGGGGCTGGGGCCAACGTCCTGACTTTC.

The chain has TRBV14 and TRBJ2-6; TRBD1 might be the D (5 bases). CDR3 length: 14 residues. The V end was cut by 3 bases, the J end by 3 bases, with 6 bases between. Germline V gene lookup returns CDR1 SGHDN and CDR2 FVKESK. DNA of the CDR3: TGTGCCAGCAGCCAGGGGCGTGGGGCCAACGTCCTGACTTTC. Translated, it gives CASSQGRGANVLTF.